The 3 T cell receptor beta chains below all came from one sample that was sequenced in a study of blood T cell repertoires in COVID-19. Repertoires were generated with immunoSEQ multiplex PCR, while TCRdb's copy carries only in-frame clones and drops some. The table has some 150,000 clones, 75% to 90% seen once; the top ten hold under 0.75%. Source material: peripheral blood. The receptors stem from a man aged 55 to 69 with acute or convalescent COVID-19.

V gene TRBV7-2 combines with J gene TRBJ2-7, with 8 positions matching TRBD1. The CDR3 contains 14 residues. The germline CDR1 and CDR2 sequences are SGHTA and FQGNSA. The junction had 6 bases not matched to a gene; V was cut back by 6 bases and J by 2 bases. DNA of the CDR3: TGTGCCAGCAGATCCGGACAGGGAGCCTACGAGCAGTACTTC. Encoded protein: CASRSGQGAYEQYF.

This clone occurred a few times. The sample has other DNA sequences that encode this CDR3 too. For the CDR3, the DNA is TGTGCCATCAACCCGGGACAGGGATACGAGCAGTACTTC. Amino acid sequence: CAINPGQGYEQYF. This chain uses TRBV10-3 with TRBJ2-7; the match to TRBD1 covers 9 bases. The junction had 5 bases not matched to a gene; V was cut back by 7 bases and J by 4 bases. The CDR3 totals 13 residues. Looked up from germline, CDR1 is ENHRY and CDR2 is SYGVKD.

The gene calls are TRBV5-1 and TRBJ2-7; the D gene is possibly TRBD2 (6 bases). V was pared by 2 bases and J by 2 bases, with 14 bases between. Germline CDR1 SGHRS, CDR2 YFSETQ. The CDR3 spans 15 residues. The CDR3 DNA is TGCGCCAGCAGCTTCAGGGATGCGGGAACCTACGAGCAGTACTTC. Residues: CASSFRDAGTYEQYF.